This T cell receptor beta chain was identified in a study of CD8+CD57+ T cells in acquired aplastic anemia. Whole-study context: DNA from sorted CD4+ and CD8+ cells averaged approximately 2.9 ug. Average CD4+ read depth in healthy donors was some 11 million reads.

This clonotype was seen a handful of times. Its target is not known. TCR beta VDJ and CDR3 profiles were obtained from a genomic DNA template. TCRdb fed the reads into MiXCR, producing one record per CDR3 protein. The table shows around 170,000 distinct CDR3 sequences, with roughly 63% occurring only once. The study's findings and limits: Comparison of patients with controls identified about 27 shared CD8+ CDR3 sequences. The CD8+ Simpson's diversity of patients and controls was not significantly different.

CDR1 is GTSNPN and CDR2 is SVGIG in the germline V gene (reference sequence). The CDR3 runs to 13 residues. V was clipped by 5 bases and J by 7 bases; unmatched bases: 6. This chain joins TRBV30 and TRBJ2-2; 8 nucleotides line up with TRBD1. What was sequenced was sorted CD4+, CD8+, or CD8+CD57+ T cells (not recorded which) from PBMCs. The clonotype comes from a human donor in good health. CDR3 amino acids: CAWDQGAIGELFF. CDR3 nucleotide sequence: TGTGCCTGGGACCAGGGGGCTATCGGGGAGCTGTTTTTT.